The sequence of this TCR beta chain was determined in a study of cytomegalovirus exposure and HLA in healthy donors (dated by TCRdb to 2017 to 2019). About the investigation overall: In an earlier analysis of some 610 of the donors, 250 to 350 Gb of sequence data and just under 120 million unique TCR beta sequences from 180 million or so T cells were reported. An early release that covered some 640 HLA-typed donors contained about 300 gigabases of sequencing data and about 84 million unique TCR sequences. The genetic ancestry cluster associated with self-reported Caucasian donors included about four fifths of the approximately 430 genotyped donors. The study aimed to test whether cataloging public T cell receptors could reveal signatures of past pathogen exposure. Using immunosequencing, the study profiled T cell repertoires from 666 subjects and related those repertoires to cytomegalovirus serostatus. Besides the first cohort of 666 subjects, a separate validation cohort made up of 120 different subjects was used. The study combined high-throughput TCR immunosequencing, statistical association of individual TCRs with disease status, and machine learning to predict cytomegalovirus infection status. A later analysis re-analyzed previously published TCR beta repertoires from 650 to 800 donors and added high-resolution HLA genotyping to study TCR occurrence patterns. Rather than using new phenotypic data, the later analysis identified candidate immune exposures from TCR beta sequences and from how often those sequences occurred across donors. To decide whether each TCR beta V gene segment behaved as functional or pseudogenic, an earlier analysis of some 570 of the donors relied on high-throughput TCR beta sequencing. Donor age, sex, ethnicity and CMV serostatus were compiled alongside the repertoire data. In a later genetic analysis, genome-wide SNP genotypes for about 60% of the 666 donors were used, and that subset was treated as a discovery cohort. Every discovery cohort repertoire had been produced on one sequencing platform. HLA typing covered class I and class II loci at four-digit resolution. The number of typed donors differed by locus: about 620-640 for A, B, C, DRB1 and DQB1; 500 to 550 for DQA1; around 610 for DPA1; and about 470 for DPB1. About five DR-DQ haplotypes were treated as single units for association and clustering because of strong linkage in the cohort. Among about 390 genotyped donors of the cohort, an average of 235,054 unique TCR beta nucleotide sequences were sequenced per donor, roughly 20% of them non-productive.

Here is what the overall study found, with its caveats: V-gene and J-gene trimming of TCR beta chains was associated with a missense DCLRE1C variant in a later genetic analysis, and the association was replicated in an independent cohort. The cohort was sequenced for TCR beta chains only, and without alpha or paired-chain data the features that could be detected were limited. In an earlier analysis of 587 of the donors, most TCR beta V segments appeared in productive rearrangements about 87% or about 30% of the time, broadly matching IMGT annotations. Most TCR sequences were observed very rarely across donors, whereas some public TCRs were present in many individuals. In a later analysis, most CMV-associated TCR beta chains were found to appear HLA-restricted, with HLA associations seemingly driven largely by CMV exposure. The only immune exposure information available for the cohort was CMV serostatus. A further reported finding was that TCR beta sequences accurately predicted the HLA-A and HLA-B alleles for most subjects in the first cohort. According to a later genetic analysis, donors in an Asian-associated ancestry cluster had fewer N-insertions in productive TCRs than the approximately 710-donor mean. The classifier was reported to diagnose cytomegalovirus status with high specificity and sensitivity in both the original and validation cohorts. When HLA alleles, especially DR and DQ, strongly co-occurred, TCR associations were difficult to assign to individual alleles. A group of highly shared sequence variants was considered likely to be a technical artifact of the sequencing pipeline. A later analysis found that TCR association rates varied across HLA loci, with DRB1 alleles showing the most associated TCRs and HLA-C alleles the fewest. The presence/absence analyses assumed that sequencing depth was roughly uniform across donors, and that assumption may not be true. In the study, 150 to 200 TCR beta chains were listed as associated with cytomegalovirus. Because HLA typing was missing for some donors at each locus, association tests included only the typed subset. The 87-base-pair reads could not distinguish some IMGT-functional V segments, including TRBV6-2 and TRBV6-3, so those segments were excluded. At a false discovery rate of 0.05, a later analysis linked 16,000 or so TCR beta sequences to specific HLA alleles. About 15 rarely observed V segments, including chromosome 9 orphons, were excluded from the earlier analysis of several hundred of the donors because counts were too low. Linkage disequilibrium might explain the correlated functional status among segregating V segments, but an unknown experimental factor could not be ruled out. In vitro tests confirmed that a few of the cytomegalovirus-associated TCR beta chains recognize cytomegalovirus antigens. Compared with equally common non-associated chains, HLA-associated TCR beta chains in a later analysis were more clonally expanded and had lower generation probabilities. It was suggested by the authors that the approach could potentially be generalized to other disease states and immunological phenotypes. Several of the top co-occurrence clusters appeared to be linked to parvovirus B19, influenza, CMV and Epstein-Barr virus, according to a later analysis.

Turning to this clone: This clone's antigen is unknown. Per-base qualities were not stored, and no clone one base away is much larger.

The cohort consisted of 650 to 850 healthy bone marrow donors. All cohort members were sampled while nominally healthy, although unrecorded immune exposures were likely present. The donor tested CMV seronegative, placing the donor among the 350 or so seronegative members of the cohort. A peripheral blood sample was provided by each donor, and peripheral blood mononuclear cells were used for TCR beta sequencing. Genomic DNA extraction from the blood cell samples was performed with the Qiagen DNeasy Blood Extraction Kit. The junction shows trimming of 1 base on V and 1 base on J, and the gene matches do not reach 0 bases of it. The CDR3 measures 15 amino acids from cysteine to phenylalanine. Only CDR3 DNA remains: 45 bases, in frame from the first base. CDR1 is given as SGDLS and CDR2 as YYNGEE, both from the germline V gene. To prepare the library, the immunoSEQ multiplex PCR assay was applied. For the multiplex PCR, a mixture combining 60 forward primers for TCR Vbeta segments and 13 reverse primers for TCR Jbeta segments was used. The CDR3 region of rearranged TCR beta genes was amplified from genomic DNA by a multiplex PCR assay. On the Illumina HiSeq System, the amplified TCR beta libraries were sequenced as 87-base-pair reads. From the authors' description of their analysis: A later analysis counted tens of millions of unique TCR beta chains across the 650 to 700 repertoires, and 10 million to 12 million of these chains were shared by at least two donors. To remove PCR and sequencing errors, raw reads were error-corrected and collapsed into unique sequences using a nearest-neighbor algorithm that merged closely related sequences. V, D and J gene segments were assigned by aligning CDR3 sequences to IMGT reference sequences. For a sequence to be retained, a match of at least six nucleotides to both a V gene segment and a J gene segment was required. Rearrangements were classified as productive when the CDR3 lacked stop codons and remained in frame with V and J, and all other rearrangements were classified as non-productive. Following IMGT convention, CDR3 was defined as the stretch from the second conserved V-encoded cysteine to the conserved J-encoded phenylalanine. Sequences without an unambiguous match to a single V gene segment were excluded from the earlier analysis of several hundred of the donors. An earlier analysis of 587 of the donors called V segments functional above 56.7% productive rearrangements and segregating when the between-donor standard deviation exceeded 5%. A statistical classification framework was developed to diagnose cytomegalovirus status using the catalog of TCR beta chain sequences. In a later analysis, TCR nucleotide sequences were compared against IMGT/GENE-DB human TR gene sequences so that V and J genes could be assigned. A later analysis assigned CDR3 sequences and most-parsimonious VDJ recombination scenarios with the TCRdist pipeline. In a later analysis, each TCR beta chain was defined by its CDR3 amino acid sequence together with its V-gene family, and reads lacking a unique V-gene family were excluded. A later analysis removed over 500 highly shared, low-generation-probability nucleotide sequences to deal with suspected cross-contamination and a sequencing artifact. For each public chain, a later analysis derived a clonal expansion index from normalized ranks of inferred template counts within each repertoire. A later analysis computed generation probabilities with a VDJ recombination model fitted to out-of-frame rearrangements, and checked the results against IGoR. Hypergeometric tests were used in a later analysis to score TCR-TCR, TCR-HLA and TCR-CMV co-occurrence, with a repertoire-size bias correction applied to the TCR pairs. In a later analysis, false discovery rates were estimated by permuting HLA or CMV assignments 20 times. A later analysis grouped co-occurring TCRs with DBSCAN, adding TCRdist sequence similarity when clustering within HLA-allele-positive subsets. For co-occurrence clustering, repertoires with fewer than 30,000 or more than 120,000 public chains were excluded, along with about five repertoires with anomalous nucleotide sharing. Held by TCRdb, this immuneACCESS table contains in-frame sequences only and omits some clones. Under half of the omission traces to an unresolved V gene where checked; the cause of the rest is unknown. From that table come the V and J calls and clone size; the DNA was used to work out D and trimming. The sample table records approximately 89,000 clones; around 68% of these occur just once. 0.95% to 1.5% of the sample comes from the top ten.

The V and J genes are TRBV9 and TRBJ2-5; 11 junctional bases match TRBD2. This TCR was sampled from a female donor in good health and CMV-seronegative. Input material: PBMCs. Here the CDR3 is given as CASSVLAGGQETQYF. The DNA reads TGTGCCAGCAGCGTACTAGCGGGAGGCCAAGAGACCCAGTACTTC. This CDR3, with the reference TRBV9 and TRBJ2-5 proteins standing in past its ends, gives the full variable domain DSGVTQTPKHLITATGQRVTLRCSPRSGDLSVYWYQQSLDQGLQFLIQYYNGEERAKGNILERFSAQQFPDLHSELNLSSLELGDSALYFCASSVLAGGQETQYFGPGTRLLVL.